This passage covers 32 T cell receptor beta chains from one sample sequenced in a study of CD8 T cells in Susac syndrome (dated by TCRdb to about 2019). Library generation was performed with the immunoSEQ multiplex PCR assay. RNA was extracted using the RNeasy kit, and about 0.45 to 1 ug of the RNA was reverse transcribed with random hexamers. TCRdb redid the processing of the public reads, applying fastp at Q25 and MiXCR, and retained in-frame beta chains. Every CDR3 protein is listed once, alongside the most common genes and DNA of its rows. The sample has 150,000 to 200,000 distinct CDR3 sequences on record, around 93% of them singletons. Together, the top ten hold about 0.14% of the sample. The sequencing input was CD4+ T cells from PBMCs. The receptors were gathered from a human donor in good health.

This clonotype was picked up one time. V gene TRBV5-1 combines with J gene TRBJ1-4; 11 nucleotides agree with TRBD1. CDR1 is SGHRS and CDR2 is YFSETQ in the germline V gene. Germline trimming cut 5 bases from V and 8 bases from J; bases unmatched to any gene: 5. The CDR3 is made up of 14 amino acids. The CDR3, as DNA: TGCGCCAGCAGGCCGGGACAGGGGGAAGAAAAACTGTTTTTT. It yields the protein CASRPGQGEEKLFF.

Only one count was recorded for this clonotype. The chain couples TRBV15 to TRBJ1-3; D gene uncertain. This CDR3 contains 13 residues. V was shortened by 5 bases and J by 2 bases, with 7 bases between the two germline ends. The V gene's germline CDR1 is LNHNV and CDR2 YYDKDF (reference sequence). The CDR3 region is CATSFRAGNTIYF. As DNA, the CDR3 is TGTGCCACCAGCTTTCGGGCTGGAAACACCATATATTTT.

As concerns this clonotype: One junction end disagrees with the germline gene, perhaps due to a read error. J is TRBJ2-7 and V is TRBV20-1, with 7 bases that match TRBD1. The germline V gene has CDR1 DFQATT and CDR2 SNEGSKA (reference sequence). The CDR3 contains 14 residues. CDR3 sequence: CSAREAKGAYGQYF. In nucleotides, the CDR3 is TGCAGTGCTAGAGAAGCGAAGGGGGCCTACGGGCAGTACTTC.

The chain uses TRBV6-1 and TRBJ2-2; D perhaps matches TRBD2 (5 bases). Trimming removed 1 base at V and 6 bases at J, with 9 bases between. The length of the CDR3 is 14 residues. Germline V gives CDR1 MNHNS, CDR2 SASEGT. The CDR3: CASSEGRGPGELFF. DNA of the CDR3: TGTGCCAGCAGTGAAGGTAGAGGGCCCGGGGAGCTGTTTTTT.

This chain joins TRBV7-2 and TRBJ2-7, with 7 bases that match TRBD1. There are 14 residues in the CDR3. Germline CDR1 reads SGHTA; CDR2 reads FQGNSA. Trimming took 5 bases from V and 3 from J; bases not matched to a gene: 7. CDR3 sequence reads: CASSRDRVVYEQYF. CDR3 nucleotide sequence: TGTGCCAGCAGCCGAGACAGGGTAGTCTACGAGCAGTACTTC.

V and J are TRBV29-1 and TRBJ1-2; maybe TRBD1 (5 bases). The V end lost 4 bases, the J end lost 4 bases, and 13 bases lay between the germline ends. This CDR3 has 13 residues. Germline V gene sequence: CDR1 SQVTM, CDR2 ANQGSEA. This chain's CDR3 is CSVADSKTYGYTF. The CDR3 bases are TGCAGCGTTGCTGACAGTAAGACCTATGGCTACACCTTC.

The chain combines TRBV4-1 with TRBJ2-1; 7 nucleotides line up with TRBD1. V gave up 4 bases and J gave up 9 bases; unmatched junction bases: 15. Per the germline V gene, CDR1 is MGHRA and CDR2 is YSYEKL. CDR3 length: 16 residues. In DNA form, the CDR3 reads TGCGCCAGCAGCCCGGGTAGGGCCAGGGGGTTTAGTGAGCAGTTCTTC. This sequence encodes CASSPGRARGFSEQFF.

The chain carries TRBV28 and TRBJ1-2; D call uncertain. The CDR3 loop spans 15 amino acids. Germline CDR1 is MDHEN and CDR2 is SYDVKM. The germline V and J ends were trimmed by 3 bases and 1 base, with 12 bases remaining between them. In nucleotides, the CDR3 is TGTGCCAGCAGTTTGAGTCAGGACCTTAACTATGGCTACACCTTC. As protein: CASSLSQDLNYGYTF.

This chain joins TRBV6-1 and TRBJ2-5; a weak D match, TRBD2 (5 bases). Trimming took 6 bases from V and 4 from J, leaving 24 bases between them. CDR3 length: 17 amino acids. Germline V gene data show CDR1 as MNHNS and CDR2 as SASEGT. CDR3 sequence reads: CASRSVPFLGSIETQYF. The CDR3, as DNA: TGTGCCAGCAGATCCGTCCCGTTCCTGGGGAGTATAGAGACCCAGTACTTC.

This sequence joins TRBV20-1 and TRBJ1-6, with TRBD1 as a possible D gene (5 bases). The CDR3 loop spans 11 amino acids. The V gene's germline CDR1 is DFQATT and CDR2 SNEGSKA (reference sequence). Trimming removed 5 bases from V and 14 bases from J, with 13 bases in between. In DNA, the CDR3 is TGCAGTGCTGGGGGAGGTGGGACCCTCCACTTT. Translating gives CSAGGGGTLHF.

CDR3 sequence reads: CASSLVRGNIQYF. CDR3 DNA sequence: TGTGCCAGCAGCTTAGTGAGGGGGAACATTCAGTACTTC. The V gene is TRBV7-2, the J gene TRBJ2-4; TRBD1 might be the D (6 bases). CDR1 is SGHTA, CDR2 FQGNSA, per germline. This CDR3 has 13 residues. V lost 1 base to trimming and J lost 7 bases, with 8 bases between them.

The genes are TRBV6-6 and TRBJ2-4; D is unclear. CDR3 size: 15 residues. V was clipped by 5 bases and J by 6 bases, with 17 bases between them. Germline loops: CDR1 MNHNY, CDR2 SVGAGI (reference sequence). CDR3 sequence reads: CASSRDNSIGNIQYF. DNA of the CDR3: TGTGCCAGCAGTCGTGACAACTCGATAGGAAACATTCAGTACTTC.

The J gene is TRBJ2-7, the V gene TRBV12-3 or TRBV12-4; TRBD2 might be the D (5 bases). The CDR3 runs 12 residues. Trimming took off 6 bases at V and 4 bases at J, with 10 bases between the two ends. The chain's CDR3 is CASRVGIYEQYF. The CDR3 nucleotides are TGTGCCAGCAGGGTCGGGATTTACGAGCAGTACTTC.

CDR3 bases: TGTGCCACCGCGGGGCCGAATTCACCCCTCCACTTT. It yields the protein CATAGPNSPLHF. The rearrangement joins TRBV19 to TRBJ1-6; possibly TRBD1 for D (5 bases). Trimming pared 10 bases from V and 7 bases from J, leaving 11 bases between. The CDR3 runs to 12 residues. The germline V gene has CDR1 LNHDA and CDR2 SQIVND (reference sequence).

The chain recombines TRBV29-1 with TRBJ2-2, with 10 bases lining up with TRBD2. The germline gives CDR1 SQVTM, CDR2 ANQGSEA. V lost 7 bases and J lost 6; bases outside the gene matches: 8. CDR3 length: 14 residues. CDR3 in DNA: TGCAGCGGAAAAGCGGGGGGGCCATCCGGGGAGCTGTTTTTT. Its translation: CSGKAGGPSGELFF.

This clonotype was observed a single time. The chain couples TRBV29-1 to TRBJ2-1; TRBD2 matches 9 bases. The CDR3 is made up of 13 amino acids. V dropped 3 bases and J dropped 7; count of bases not matched to a gene: 4. The germline V gene encodes CDR1 SQVTM and CDR2 ANQGSEA. The CDR3 nucleotides read TGCAGCGTTGAGAGGACTAGCGAGAATGAGCAGTTCTTC. Translation gives CSVERTSENEQFF.

V gene TRBV5-1 combines with J gene TRBJ2-5; a possible D gene is TRBD2 (5 bases). Germline-derived CDR1 and CDR2 are SGHRS and YFSETQ. This CDR3 has 13 residues. V gave up 0 bases and J gave up 5 bases, with 8 bases separating them. The CDR3 protein is CASSLADWETQYF. The CDR3 DNA follows: TGCGCCAGCAGCTTGGCGGACTGGGAGACCCAGTACTTC.

This chain connects TRBV3-1 to TRBJ1-1; possibly TRBD1 for D (5 bases). V dropped 3 bases and J dropped 1 base, with 15 bases sitting between them. This CDR3 spans 16 amino acids. Germline values: CDR1 LGHDT, CDR2 YNNKEL (reference sequence). The chain's CDR3 is CASSQTYRSPNTEAFF. The CDR3 nucleotides are TGTGCCAGCAGCCAGACGTACAGGTCCCCGAACACTGAAGCTTTCTTT.

The rearrangement joins TRBV29-1 to TRBJ1-1, with D tentatively TRBD1 (5 bases). The CDR3 totals 15 residues. Germline V CDR1 and CDR2: SQVTM, ANQGSEA. Trimming removed 7 bases from V and 5 bases from J, with 23 bases in between. The CDR3 reads CSAGGVDGADTEAFF. In nucleotides, the CDR3 is TGCAGCGCCGGAGGGGTGGACGGGGCGGATACTGAAGCTTTCTTT.

The chain recombines TRBV20-1 with TRBJ1-6; perhaps TRBD1 as D (5 bases). CDR3 length: 14 amino acids. Trimming stripped 4 bases from V and 3 bases from J, with 10 bases between. Looked up from germline, CDR1 is DFQATT and CDR2 is SNEGSKA (reference sequence). CDR3 loop: CSATTAFYNSPLHF. DNA for the CDR3: TGCAGTGCTACGACAGCCTTCTATAATTCACCCCTCCACTTT.

This chain uses TRBV19 with TRBJ1-5, with TRBD1 identical over 7 bases. Per germline, CDR1 LNHDA and CDR2 SQIVND (reference sequence). V trimming: 4 bases; J trimming: 2 bases; junction bases outside the gene matches: 8. This CDR3 spans 16 amino acids. CDR3: CASSTYRGEGNQPQHF. CDR3 bases: TGTGCCAGTAGTACCTACAGGGGCGAAGGCAATCAGCCCCAGCATTTT.

The chain links TRBV20-1 to TRBJ2-1; possible D gene TRBD2, 7 bases. V lost 1 base and J 6 bases, leaving 16 bases between the germline ends. Germline CDR1 and CDR2: DFQATT and SNEGSKA (reference sequence). This CDR3 is 15 amino acids long. The CDR3 loop is CSARVLGGAINEQFF. CDR3 nucleotide sequence: TGCAGTGCTAGAGTTCTGGGGGGGGCGATCAATGAGCAGTTCTTC.

This rearrangement joins TRBV7-9 to TRBJ2-1, with D perhaps given as TRBD1 or TRBD2 (5 bases each). CDR3 length: 12 residues. Per the germline V gene, CDR1 is SEHNR and CDR2 is FQNEAQ (reference sequence). The ends were cut back, 5 bases at V and 13 bases at J, with 15 bases in the middle. This CDR3 is CASSLPVGAQFF. CDR3 bases: TGTGCCAGCAGCCTCCCTGTCGGGGCCCAGTTCTTC.

V and J are TRBV7-8 and TRBJ2-1; D may match TRBD1 or TRBD2 (6 bases each). There are 17 residues in the CDR3. V shed 5 bases and J shed 9 bases, with 26 bases lying between them. Looked up from germline, CDR1 is SGHVS and CDR2 is FQNEAQ. In DNA form, the CDR3 reads TGTGCCAGCAGCCTCCTAGGGGGGCTAGATGGCCGGAGTGAGCAGTTCTTC. This sequence encodes CASSLLGGLDGRSEQFF. The full variable domain, completed using reference TRBV7-8 and TRBJ2-1, is GAGVSQSPRYKVAKRGQDVALRCDPISGHVSLFWYQQALGQGPEFLTYFQNEAQLDKSGLPSDRFFAERPEGSVSTLKIQRTQQEDSAVYLCASSLLGGLDGRSEQFFGPGTRLTVL.

This sequence joins TRBV20-1 and TRBJ2-6, with D perhaps TRBD2 (6 bases). Trimming removed 5 bases from V and 8 bases from J, with 19 bases in between. Germline V gene data show CDR1 as DFQATT and CDR2 as SNEGSKA (reference sequence). The CDR3 length is 15 residues. In DNA form, the CDR3 reads TGCAGTGCTGATCGGACCTCTCGGGGGACCAACGTCCTGACTTTC. This gives the protein CSADRTSRGTNVLTF.

The chain is built from TRBV2 and TRBJ2-3, with 15 bases matching TRBD2. In germline, CDR1 is SNHLY, CDR2 FYNNEI. The CDR3 sequence is 19 residues long. V lost 0 bases and J lost 4; bases outside the gene matches: 8. For the CDR3, the DNA is TGTGCCAGCAGTGAAGCCCGGACTAGCGGGGGGGCCGGCGCAGATACGCAGTATTTT. This codes for CASSEARTSGGAGADTQYF. Together with reference TRBV2 and TRBJ2-3, the CDR3 gives the full variable domain: EPEVTQTPSHQVTQMGQEVILRCVPISNHLYFYWYRQILGQKVEFLVSFYNNEISEKSEIFDDQFSVERPDGSNFTLKIRSTKLEDSAMYFCASSEARTSGGAGADTQYFGPGTRLTVL.

The chain combines TRBV2 with TRBJ1-1; maybe TRBD1 (5 bases). V was clipped by 0 bases and J by 7 bases, with 12 bases between them. The CDR3 is 14 residues long. The V gene's germline CDR1 is SNHLY and CDR2 FYNNEI. In DNA form, the CDR3 reads TGTGCCAGCAGTGAAGCTGGTAGGGGAAATGAAGCTTTCTTT. It specifies CASSEAGRGNEAFF.

The chain is built from TRBV2 and TRBJ2-7; 9 bases match TRBD1. Germline CDR1 SNHLY, CDR2 FYNNEI. This CDR3 region has 13 residues. With V trimmed by 11 bases and J by 2 bases, 7 bases remained unmatched. The CDR3 DNA reads as TGTGCCGGAGGACAGGGGAGAACCTACGAGCAGTACTTC. This codes for CAGGQGRTYEQYF. Full variable domain (outside the CDR3, taken from reference TRBV2 and TRBJ2-7): EPEVTQTPSHQVTQMGQEVILRCVPISNHLYFYWYRQILGQKVEFLVSFYNNEISEKSEIFDDQFSVERPDGSNFTLKIRSTKLEDSAMYFCAGGQGRTYEQYFGPGTRLTVT.

The rearrangement joins TRBV4-1 to TRBJ1-3, with D maybe TRBD1 (5 bases). The CDR3 runs 16 residues. Germline CDR1 and CDR2: MGHRA and YSYEKL. The V end lost 2 bases, the J end lost 0 bases, and 11 bases lay between the germline ends. CDR3 nucleotide sequence: TGCGCCAGCAGCCAAACGGACACTATCTCTGGAAACACCATATATTTT. Translation gives CASSQTDTISGNTIYF.

The chain couples TRBV6-5 to TRBJ1-1; a weak D match, TRBD1 (5 bases). The V gene's germline CDR1 is MNHEY and CDR2 SVGAGI. The CDR3 is made up of 13 amino acids. Between the trimmed V and J ends, which lost 7 bases and 10 bases, there was a span of 19 bases. For the CDR3, the DNA is TGTGCCAGCATCCAACCCCCAGGGACTCTAGCTTTCTTT. Amino acid sequence: CASIQPPGTLAFF.

The chain uses TRBV20-1 and TRBJ2-3, with D possibly being TRBD1 (5 bases). Germline CDR1 is DFQATT and CDR2 is SNEGSKA (reference sequence). This CDR3 is built from 14 residues. V lost 5 bases and J lost 3, with 15 bases in between. This CDR3 reads CSAGGQGATDTQYF. The CDR3 DNA reads TGCAGTGCTGGTGGCCAAGGGGCAACAGATACGCAGTATTTT.

The rearrangement uses TRBV7-9 and TRBJ1-3; no definite D call. In germline, CDR1 is SEHNR, CDR2 FQNEAQ (reference sequence). V lost 2 bases and J lost 6, with 5 bases in between. The CDR3 is 12 amino acids. DNA of the CDR3: TGTGCCAGCAGCTTAAGTCAAAACACCATATATTTT. This encodes CASSLSQNTIYF.